A single sample gave rise to the 21 T cell receptor beta chains below, sequenced in a study of CD8+CD57+ T cells in acquired aplastic anemia. Only patients with CD8+CD57+ cell expansion on flow cytometry were chosen for sequencing. The template for TCR beta VDJ and CDR3 sequence profiling was genomic DNA. TCRdb re-analysed the reads in MiXCR, keeping a single row per CDR3 protein. The repertoire holds fewer than 200,000 distinct CDR3 sequences, with about 45% as singletons. The sample was sorted CD4+, CD8+, or CD8+CD57+ T cells (not recorded which) from PBMCs. Every receptor here comes from a human donor with aplastic anemia.

The rearrangement joins TRBV10-3 to TRBJ1-1; the D is unclear. Germline loops: CDR1 ENHRY, CDR2 SYGVKD. The CDR3 is 14 residues long. V was clipped by 2 bases and J by 5 bases, with 12 bases between them. CDR3 nucleotide sequence: TGTGCCATCAGTGAGACGATGCGGTCTACTGAAGCTTTCTTT. It yields the protein CAISETMRSTEAFF.

This clonotype came up many times. The chain recombines TRBV6-1 with TRBJ2-7, with 8 bases identical to TRBD1. After removal of 7 bases from V and 4 bases from J, the junction contained 6 bases not matched to a gene. Germline CDR1 is MNHNS and CDR2 is SASEGT. The CDR3 extends over 13 amino acids. DNA of the CDR3: TGTGCCAGCAACCCACAGGGGGGATACGAGCAGTACTTC. It specifies CASNPQGGYEQYF.

J is TRBJ2-1 and V is TRBV11-3; 11 nucleotides align to TRBD2. The CDR3 is made up of 13 amino acids. V lost 5 bases and J lost 9; bases outside the gene matches: 3. Germline-derived CDR1 and CDR2 are SGHNT and YENEEA. The CDR3 DNA reads TGTGCCAGCAGCGCCGGGACTAGCGGTGAGCAGTTCTTC. Translated, it gives CASSAGTSGEQFF. Drawing the rest from reference TRBV11-3 and TRBJ2-1, the complete variable domain is EAGVVQSPRYKIIEKKQPVAFWCNPISGHNTLYWYLQNLGQGPELLIRYENEEAVDDSQLPKDRFSAERLKGVDSTLKIQPAELGDSAVYLCASSAGTSGEQFFGPGTRLTVL.

CDR3 protein: CSARDWASGHNEQFF. The CDR3 DNA is TGCAGTGCTAGAGATTGGGCTAGCGGGCACAATGAGCAGTTCTTC. This chain links TRBV20-1 with TRBJ2-1; 8 bases map to TRBD2. The germline gives CDR1 DFQATT, CDR2 SNEGSKA (reference sequence). V was pared by 0 bases and J by 5 bases, with 6 bases of the junction left unmatched. The CDR3 totals 15 residues.

By frequency in the sample, this clonotype is medium-sized. The chain joins TRBV7-7 to TRBJ2-2; TRBD1 might be the D (5 bases). From germline, CDR1 is SSHAT and CDR2 FNYEAQ (reference sequence). V was shortened by 6 bases and J by 1 base, with 9 bases between the two germline ends. There are 14 residues in the CDR3. CDR3 DNA sequence: TGTGCCAGCAGGGACACAGGGAACACCGGGGAGCTGTTTTTT. As protein: CASRDTGNTGELFF. The full variable domain, completed using reference TRBV7-7 and TRBJ2-2, is GAGVSQSPRYKVTKRGQDVTLRCDPISSHATLYWYQQALGQGPEFLTYFNYEAQPDKSGLPSDRFSAERPEGSISTLTIQRTEQRDSAMYRCASRDTGNTGELFFGEGSRLTVL.

This clonotype has just one count. The chain links TRBV20-1 to TRBJ2-7; the D gene could be TRBD1 or TRBD2 (5 bases each). Germline-derived CDR1 and CDR2 are DFQATT and SNEGSKA (reference sequence). V gave up 0 bases and J gave up 5 bases, with 17 bases separating them. This CDR3 has 15 residues. The CDR3 coding sequence is TGCAGTGCTAGAGATCGGGGCAGCCTACTAAACGAGCAGTACTTC. It yields the protein CSARDRGSLLNEQYF.

This clonotype has ten or more counts. The V call is TRBV6-4, the J call TRBJ2-2; D is undetermined. V lost 5 bases and J lost 5, with 12 bases in between. The CDR3 contains 14 residues. CDR1 is MRHNA, CDR2 SNTAGT, per germline. The CDR3 is CASSPLPSTGELFF. CDR3 DNA: TGTGCCAGCAGTCCTTTACCTAGTACCGGGGAGCTGTTTTTT.

This clonotype was recorded only once. The rearrangement links TRBV29-1 to TRBJ1-5, with a weak D call TRBD1 (5 bases). The CDR3 has 14 residues. Germline CDR1 is SQVTM and CDR2 is ANQGSEA. Deletions cut 8 bases from V and 1 base from J, with 15 bases between. The CDR3 protein is CSMLGGGSNQPQHF. CDR3 DNA: TGCAGCATGCTTGGGGGTGGGAGCAATCAGCCCCAGCATTTT.

There are a few counts of this clonotype. The chain carries TRBV6-5 and TRBJ1-6, with D possibly matching TRBD1 (6 bases). The CDR3 is made up of 16 amino acids. The germline CDR1 and CDR2 sequences are MNHEY and SVGAGI. Trimming stripped 2 bases from V and 8 bases from J, with 16 bases between. The CDR3 region is CASSYGRQAADSPLHF. Written as DNA, the CDR3 is TGTGCCAGCAGTTACGGGCGACAGGCCGCTGATTCACCCCTCCACTTT.

This clonotype was seen just once. The chain combines TRBV20-1 with TRBJ1-2; possibly TRBD1 for D (6 bases). V was clipped by 3 bases and J by 5 bases, with 13 bases between them. The germline gives CDR1 DFQATT, CDR2 SNEGSKA (reference sequence). The CDR3 contains 13 residues. In DNA, the CDR3 is TGCAGTGCTAGTGGGGGGCGCGATTATGGCTACACCTTC. It encodes CSASGGRDYGYTF.

This clonotype was seen many times. The chain recombines TRBV2 with TRBJ2-5; no definite D call. The CDR3 runs 14 residues. Per germline, CDR1 SNHLY and CDR2 FYNNEI. V lost 4 bases, J lost 3 bases, and 12 bases lay in between. This chain's CDR3 is CASSVSVAEETQYF. The CDR3 DNA reads as TGTGCCAGCAGTGTATCGGTGGCGGAAGAGACCCAGTACTTC.

This clonotype was seen at least ten times. V gene TRBV4-3 combines with J gene TRBJ2-1; the match to TRBD2 covers 13 bases. Germline V gives CDR1 LGHNA, CDR2 YSLEER. The CDR3 spans 17 residues. Trimming took 3 bases from V and 6 from J; bases not matched to a gene: 8. The CDR3 nucleotides read TGCGCCAGCAGCCACTCTACGGGACTAGCGGGGCCCAATGAGCAGTTCTTC. This translates into CASSHSTGLAGPNEQFF.

The CDR3 DNA follows: TGTGCCAGCGGATCCCGGGACGGGGGGTTTGCCGAGCAGTACTTC. This codes for CASGSRDGGFAEQYF. V is TRBV6-1 and J is TRBJ2-7; 7 positions match TRBD2. Germline assignment: CDR1 MNHNS and CDR2 SASEGT. The CDR3 sequence is 15 residues long. Trimming removed 8 bases from V and 6 bases from J; junction bases left unmatched: 16.

The genes are TRBV2 and TRBJ2-3, with D tentatively TRBD2 (6 bases). This CDR3 region has 14 residues. Germline-derived CDR1 and CDR2 are SNHLY and FYNNEI. V was cut by 6 bases and J by 4 bases, with 14 bases left in between. Here the CDR3 DNA reads TGTGCCAGCAGCTTCGGGGACTCGGCAGATACGCAGTATTTT. This codes for CASSFGDSADTQYF. The variable domain in full, with the rest retrieved from reference TRBV2 and TRBJ2-3, is EPEVTQTPSHQVTQMGQEVILRCVPISNHLYFYWYRQILGQKVEFLVSFYNNEISEKSEIFDDQFSVERPDGSNFTLKIRSTKLEDSAMYFCASSFGDSADTQYFGPGTRLTVL.

The rearrangement links TRBV15 to TRBJ1-3; D is possibly TRBD1 (6 bases). The CDR3 is 15 residues long. The V and J ends lost 0 bases and 4 bases respectively, with 10 bases between them. The V gene's germline CDR1 is LNHNV and CDR2 YYDKDF (reference sequence). CDR3 nucleotide sequence: TGTGCCACCAGCAGAGATAACAGGGACGGAAACACCATATATTTT. Protein sequence: CATSRDNRDGNTIYF. The whole variable domain, remainder taken from reference TRBV15 and TRBJ1-3, is DAMVIQNPRYQVTQFGKPVTLSCSQTLNHNVMYWYQQKSSQAPKLLFHYYDKDFNNEADTPDNFQSRRPNTSFCFLDIRSPGLGDTAMYLCATSRDNRDGNTIYFGEGSWLTVV.

This clonotype was seen many times. This chain uses TRBV7-2 with TRBJ2-3; 7 bases fit TRBD1. After removal of 6 bases from V and 5 bases from J, the junction contained 20 bases not matched to a gene. The CDR3 has 18 residues. Germline V lookup: CDR1 SGHTA, CDR2 FQGNSA. CDR3 residues: CASSFGQAQMANIDTQYF. In DNA form, the CDR3 reads TGTGCCAGCAGTTTCGGACAGGCACAGATGGCTAATATAGATACGCAGTATTTT.

The CDR3 reads CATSDSRGLAYEQYF. As DNA, the CDR3 is TGTGCCACCAGTGACTCCAGGGGGCTCGCCTACGAGCAGTACTTC. The rearrangement uses TRBV24-1 and TRBJ2-7; 8 positions agree with TRBD1. Looked up from germline, CDR1 is KGHDR and CDR2 is SFDVKD. V gave up 4 bases and J gave up 2 bases; unmatched junction bases: 6. This CDR3 is built from 15 residues.

The chain carries TRBV3-1 and TRBJ1-3; unclear D gene. Germline V lookup: CDR1 LGHDT, CDR2 YNNKEL (reference sequence). The ends were cut back, 1 base at V and 0 bases at J, with 7 bases in the middle. The CDR3 has 15 amino acids. The CDR3 nucleotides are TGTGCCAGCAGCCAAGCGGTCCACTCTGGAAACACCATATATTTT. Its protein is CASSQAVHSGNTIYF.

This clonotype was counted between two and nine times. V is TRBV24-1 and J is TRBJ2-5, with 10 bases that match TRBD1. CDR1 is KGHDR and CDR2 is SFDVKD in the germline V gene. The V gene end was trimmed by 3 bases and the J gene end by 2 bases; junction bases not matched to a gene: 5. The CDR3 spans 16 residues. The CDR3 DNA sequence: TGTGCCACCAGTGATAGCCGGGACAGGGGTCAAGAGACCCAGTACTTC. Translating it yields CATSDSRDRGQETQYF.

The chain combines TRBV19 with TRBJ2-7, with 11 bases matching TRBD2. Looked up from germline, CDR1 is LNHDA and CDR2 is SQIVND (reference sequence). The ends lost 3 bases at V and 6 bases at J; junction bases unmatched: 16. This CDR3 contains 18 residues. CDR3 protein: CASSMGWASGGRAGEQYF. The CDR3 DNA follows: TGTGCCAGTAGTATGGGATGGGCTAGCGGGGGGCGGGCCGGCGAGCAGTACTTC.

This chain uses TRBV7-3 with TRBJ1-6; the D gene is possibly TRBD1 (5 bases). Germline loops: CDR1 SGHTA, CDR2 FQGTGA. The V end was cut by 2 bases, the J end by 5 bases, with 13 bases between. The CDR3 runs to 16 residues. Written as DNA, the CDR3 is TGTGCCAGCAGCTTAGGGGGGTTTAGGGATAATTCACCCCTCCACTTT. Encoded protein: CASSLGGFRDNSPLHF.